The source of this T cell receptor beta chain is a study of T cell responses to AZD1222 COVID-19 vaccine. Generated by immunoSEQ multiplex PCR, the TCRdb table keeps only in-frame clones and is missing some. Of 130,000 to 150,000 clones in the sample, around 83% were seen once. This clone occurred a few times. Its specificity is unknown. The study's findings and limits: Receipt of two AZD1222 doses was followed by a rise in Spike-specific TCR breadth and depth. Close to half of all spike-specific TCRs reportedly target regions of the variants that are unmutated. The donor group comprised mostly white British people and more females; the analysis possibly underestimated clonal diversity.

Here the sequenced sample was peripheral blood, taken on day 0 of MenACWY control vaccination. This receptor was obtained from an adult in good health.

The CDR3 is CASSNSYAGTGERRTQYF. As DNA, the CDR3 is TGTGCCAGTAGTAACTCGTATGCCGGGACAGGGGAGAGACGAACGCAGTATTTT. V and J are TRBV19 and TRBJ2-3; 10 positions match TRBD1. The V gene end was trimmed by 4 bases and the J gene end by 9 bases; junction bases not matched to a gene: 19. The CDR3 covers 18 residues. Germline assignment: CDR1 LNHDA and CDR2 SQIVND (reference sequence).